The 24 T cell receptor beta chains presented below share a single source sample, sequenced in a study of cytomegalovirus exposure and HLA in healthy donors. Amplification used 60 Vbeta primers and 13 Jbeta primers. The repertoire was sequenced with immunoSEQ multiplex PCR; TCRdb's copy has only in-frame clones and lacks some. The table shows about 120,000 clones, with roughly 9.9% occurring only once. The source material was PBMCs. These receptor sequences come from a man younger than 45 in good health and CMV-seronegative.

This sequence joins TRBV4-1 and TRBJ2-7, with 8 bases that match TRBD2. CDR3 length: 17 residues. Unmatched junction bases numbered 15, after V lost 4 bases and J lost 4 bases. Looked up from germline, CDR1 is MGHRA and CDR2 is YSYEKL. CDR3 region: CASSLSDTSSGPYEQYF. Here the CDR3 DNA reads TGCGCCAGCAGCCTTTCTGACACCTCTAGCGGGCCATACGAGCAGTACTTC.

The chain is built from TRBV29-1 and TRBJ2-4; D is possibly TRBD2 (6 bases). The V gene lost 6 bases and the J gene lost 6 bases, with 18 bases spanning the gap. The germline CDR1 and CDR2 sequences are SQVTM and ANQGSEA. The CDR3 contains 14 residues. DNA for the CDR3: TGCAGCGTCCGACTAGTTAGTGGAGGAAACATTCAGTACTTC. It is translated as CSVRLVSGGNIQYF.

The chain links TRBV4-1 to TRBJ1-1; weak D call: TRBD1 (5 bases). V gave up 0 bases and J gave up 8 bases, with 16 bases separating them. Germline lookup yields CDR1 MGHRA and CDR2 YSYEKL. This CDR3 has 15 residues. Here the CDR3 reads CASSQEEGYFTEAFF. The CDR3 DNA reads TGCGCCAGCAGCCAAGAGGAGGGGTACTTCACAGAAGCTTTCTTT.

The V call is TRBV11-3, the J call TRBJ2-4; 9 bases line up with TRBD1. The length of the CDR3 is 13 residues. Germline lookup yields CDR1 SGHNT and CDR2 YENEEA. Losses at the gene ends were 4 bases for V and 8 bases for J; bases not matched to a gene: 3. CDR3 DNA: TGTGCCAGCAGCTCCGGGACAGGGTACATTCAGTACTTC. Translating gives CASSSGTGYIQYF.

J is TRBJ2-1 and V is TRBV6-4, with 7 nucleotides matching TRBD1. Germline assignment: CDR1 MRHNA and CDR2 SNTAGT. The CDR3 spans 13 residues. The trim removed 1 base at V and 6 bases at J, leaving 0 bases unmatched. CDR3 residues: CASSDYRGNEQFF. CDR3 nucleotides: TGTGCCAGCAGTGACTACAGGGGCAATGAGCAGTTCTTC.

This clone turned up a few times. V gene TRBV6-5 combines with J gene TRBJ2-5; weak D call: TRBD2 (5 bases). V was trimmed by 6 bases and J by 1 base, leaving 12 bases between them. The CDR3 loop spans 14 amino acids. Germline V gene data show CDR1 as MNHEY and CDR2 as SVGAGI. CDR3 DNA: TGTGCCAGCAGACTCGGCGGGTTCCAAGAGACCCAGTACTTC. Translation: CASRLGGFQETQYF.

This clone was observed a handful of times. The CDR3 region has the DNA TGTGCCAGTAGTATAGTGGGGACAGGACCCTACGAGCAGTACTTC. Protein sequence: CASSIVGTGPYEQYF. The J gene is TRBJ2-7, the V gene TRBV19; 8 bases map to TRBD1. The V gene end was trimmed by 1 base and the J gene end by 2 bases; junction bases not matched to a gene: 4. The CDR3 contains 15 residues. Germline values: CDR1 LNHDA, CDR2 SQIVND (reference sequence).

This clone has a handful of counts. The chain uses TRBV19 and TRBJ2-6; 7 nucleotides align to TRBD2. Germline V gives CDR1 LNHDA, CDR2 SQIVND (reference sequence). Trimming cost V 8 bases and J 4 bases; bases outside gene matches: 8. The CDR3 runs to 15 residues. CDR3 DNA sequence: TGTGCCAGTGCATGGGAGGGAACCGGGGCCAACGTCCTGACTTTC. It encodes CASAWEGTGANVLTF.

The chain joins TRBV5-4 to TRBJ1-1, with 11 bases matching TRBD1. Unmatched junction bases numbered 5, after V lost 3 bases and J lost 4 bases. The CDR3 runs to 15 residues. Germline values: CDR1 SGHNT, CDR2 YYREEE (reference sequence). For the CDR3, the DNA is TGTGCCAGCAGCTGGGATGGACAGGGGGCCACTGAAGCTTTCTTT. It is translated as CASSWDGQGATEAFF.

This clone was seen a few times. The V and J genes are TRBV29-1 and TRBJ1-5; 8 bases are shared with TRBD1. This CDR3 has 14 amino acids. The germline gives CDR1 SQVTM, CDR2 ANQGSEA. J gave up 6 bases and V 5 bases, and 9 bases lay outside the gene matches. The CDR3 nucleotides are TGCAGCGTTCTCCCCCAGGGGGCCGGTCAGCCCCAGCATTTT. Residues: CSVLPQGAGQPQHF.

This clone was found a few times. CDR3 nucleotides: TGTGCCTGGAGTGTTGAGAGACAGGGGCTTTTGTCCTACGAGCAGTACTTC. It encodes CAWSVERQGLLSYEQYF. The chain combines TRBV30 with TRBJ2-7, with 8 bases fitting TRBD1. Germline CDR1 is GTSNPN and CDR2 is SVGIG (reference sequence). V was pared by 0 bases and J by 1 base, with 11 bases of the junction left unmatched. The CDR3 is made up of 17 amino acids.

This chain connects TRBV5-4 to TRBJ2-7; D remains unclear. This CDR3 has 15 amino acids. Trimming removed 4 bases from V and 1 base from J, with 15 bases in between. Germline V gives CDR1 SGHNT, CDR2 YYREEE (reference sequence). In DNA form, the CDR3 reads TGTGCCAGCAGCACCCCCCCAGAGGTTTCCTACGAGCAGTACTTC. Protein product: CASSTPPEVSYEQYF.

Only a few counts were recorded for this clone. The chain has TRBV5-1 and TRBJ2-7, with 8 bases identical to TRBD1. V shed 4 bases and J 4 bases; nucleotides not matched to a gene: 4. The CDR3 has 13 amino acids. In germline, CDR1 is SGHRS, CDR2 YFSETQ. The CDR3 protein is CASSPRQGYEQYF. The CDR3 bases are TGCGCCAGCAGCCCTCGACAGGGGTACGAGCAGTACTTC.

The rearrangement joins TRBV5-4 to TRBJ2-7, with a possible D match to TRBD1 (6 bases). CDR3 size: 15 residues. Germline-derived CDR1 and CDR2 are SGHNT and YYREEE (reference sequence). V lost 4 bases and J lost 0, with 14 bases in between. For the CDR3, the DNA is TGTGCCAGCAGCCAAACCGGGACACACTCCTACGAGCAGTACTTC. Its protein product is CASSQTGTHSYEQYF.

The chain has TRBV5-6 and TRBJ2-7; 7 bases are a match to TRBD1. Germline loops: CDR1 SGHDT, CDR2 YYEEEE. The CDR3 runs 15 residues. V lost 2 bases to trimming and J lost 2 bases; unmatched junction nucleotides: 7. CDR3 DNA: TGTGCCAGCAGCTTTAGAGGGGGCCACCCCTACGAGCAGTACTTC. Amino acids: CASSFRGGHPYEQYF. The complete variable domain, with remaining parts taken from reference TRBV5-6 and TRBJ2-7, reads DAGVTQSPTHLIKTRGQQVTLRCSPKSGHDTVSWYQQALGQGPQFIFQYYEEEERQRGNFPDRFSGHQFPNYSSELNVNALLLGDSALYLCASSFRGGHPYEQYFGPGTRLTVT.

V is TRBV6-5 and J is TRBJ2-7, with D perhaps matching TRBD2 (5 bases). The CDR3 extends over 10 amino acids. CDR1 and CDR2 (germline): MNHEY, SVGAGI. The V end lost 10 bases, the J end lost 3 bases, and 7 bases lay between the germline ends. This CDR3 is CATGNYEQYF. The DNA of the CDR3 is TGTGCCACCGGGAACTACGAGCAGTACTTC.

This clone has only a few counts. The chain recombines TRBV28 with TRBJ2-7; D may be TRBD2 (5 bases). Trimming removed 6 bases at V and 1 base at J, with 13 bases between. Germline V gene sequence: CDR1 MDHEN, CDR2 SYDVKM. The CDR3 is made up of 14 amino acids. CDR3 region: CASSPPEGSYEQYF. The CDR3 DNA is TGTGCCAGCAGCCCCCCCGAGGGATCCTACGAGCAGTACTTC. Combining the CDR3 with reference TRBV28 and TRBJ2-7 gives the whole variable domain DVKVTQSSRYLVKRTGEKVFLECVQDMDHENMFWYRQDPGLGLRLIYFSYDVKMKEKGDIPEGYSVSREKKERFSLILESASTNQTSMYLCASSPPEGSYEQYFGPGTRLTVT.

There are a few counts of this clone. V is TRBV15 and J is TRBJ1-5, with D maybe TRBD1 (5 bases). V lost 5 bases, J lost 7 bases, and 9 bases lay in between. Germline loops: CDR1 LNHNV, CDR2 YYDKDF (reference sequence). This CDR3 is 12 amino acids long. The CDR3 coding sequence is TGTGCCACCAGCGGGACTGACCAGCCCCAGCATTTT. Its translation is CATSGTDQPQHF.

This clone was detected a few times. J is TRBJ1-1 and V is TRBV7-8, with TRBD1 matching over 9 bases. The V and J ends lost 3 bases and 5 bases, in that order; junction bases with no gene match: 13. The CDR3 covers 17 residues. From germline, CDR1 is SGHVS and CDR2 FQNEAQ. DNA of the CDR3: TGTGCCAGCAGCTTCAGGAGGACAGGGGCACCTTTAACTGAAGCTTTCTTT. This codes for CASSFRRTGAPLTEAFF.

This clone appeared a few times. The V and J genes are TRBV6-1 and TRBJ1-5; the D gene is possibly TRBD1 (5 bases). CDR1 is MNHNS, CDR2 SASEGT, per germline. This CDR3 contains 14 residues. V was clipped by 9 bases and J by 0 bases, with 12 bases between them. The CDR3 reads CASELGVSNQPQHF. CDR3 in DNA: TGTGCCAGTGAGTTAGGGGTTAGCAATCAGCCCCAGCATTTT.

This clone was seen a few times. The chain joins TRBV6-5 to TRBJ1-1; TRBD1 matches at 7 bases. V was clipped by 6 bases and J by 5 bases; unmatched bases: 9. The CDR3 extends over 14 amino acids. Looked up from germline, CDR1 is MNHEY and CDR2 is SVGAGI. The CDR3: CASRERQGRTEAFF. CDR3 coding DNA: TGTGCCAGCAGAGAGCGACAGGGACGGACTGAAGCTTTCTTT.

This clone occurred a few times. CDR3 residues: CASSAYRVRSYEQYF. The CDR3 DNA sequence: TGTGCCAGCAGCGCGTACAGGGTCCGGTCCTACGAGCAGTACTTC. The chain carries TRBV5-8 and TRBJ2-7; TRBD1 might be the D (6 bases). V was clipped by 4 bases and J by 1 base, with 15 bases between them. The CDR3 is made up of 15 amino acids. Germline V gene sequence: CDR1 SGHTS, CDR2 YDEGEE.

V usage is TRBV29-1 and J usage is TRBJ1-5, with D unclear. Germline loops: CDR1 SQVTM, CDR2 ANQGSEA. CDR3 size: 13 residues. The V end was cut by 1 base, the J end by 3 bases, with 7 bases between. The CDR3 region is CSVEVKPNQPQHF. CDR3 coding DNA: TGCAGCGTTGAAGTTAAGCCCAATCAGCCCCAGCATTTT.

This clone was counted a few times. This rearrangement joins TRBV19 to TRBJ2-1; TRBD2 might be the D (5 bases). This CDR3 has 13 amino acids. CDR1 and CDR2 from the germline V gene are LNHDA and SQIVND (reference sequence). The V end lost 7 bases, the J end lost 6 bases, and 13 bases lay between the germline ends. CDR3 sequence: CASTSSGINEQFF. The CDR3 DNA reads as TGTGCCAGTACCTCAAGCGGTATCAATGAGCAGTTCTTC.